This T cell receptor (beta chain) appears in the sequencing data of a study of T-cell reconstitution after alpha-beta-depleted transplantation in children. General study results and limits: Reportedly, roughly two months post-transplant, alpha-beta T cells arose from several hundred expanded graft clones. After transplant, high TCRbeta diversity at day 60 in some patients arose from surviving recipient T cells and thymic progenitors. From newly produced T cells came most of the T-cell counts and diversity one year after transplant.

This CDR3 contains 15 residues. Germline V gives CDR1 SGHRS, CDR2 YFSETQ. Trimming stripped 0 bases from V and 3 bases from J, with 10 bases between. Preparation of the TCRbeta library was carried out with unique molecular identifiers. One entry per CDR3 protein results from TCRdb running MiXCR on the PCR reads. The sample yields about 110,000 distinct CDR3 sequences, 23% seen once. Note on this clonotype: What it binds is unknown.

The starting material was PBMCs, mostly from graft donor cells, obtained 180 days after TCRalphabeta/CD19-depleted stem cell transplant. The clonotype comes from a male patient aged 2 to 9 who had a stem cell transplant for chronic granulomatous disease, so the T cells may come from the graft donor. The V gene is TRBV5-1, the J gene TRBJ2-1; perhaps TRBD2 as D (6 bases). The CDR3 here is CASSLAGAFYNEQFF. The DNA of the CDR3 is TGCGCCAGCAGCTTGGCGGGAGCGTTCTACAATGAGCAGTTCTTC.